Following are 19 T cell receptor beta chains from one sample sequenced in a study of shared clonotypes between healthy human individuals. Method: immunoSEQ multiplex PCR; TCRdb's copy keeps in-frame clones and lacks some. In the table there are around 2.1 million clones, roughly 95% of which are singletons. Material for sequencing was naive CD4+ T cells sorted from blood. Subset given: CD45RA+ positively selected. The receptor set was obtained from a man between 18 and 29 years old in good health.

The rearrangement joins TRBV5-4 to TRBJ2-7; 8 bases are shared with TRBD2. The germline V gene has CDR1 SGHNT and CDR2 YYREEE (reference sequence). The CDR3 contains 16 residues. Trimming at V came to 0 bases and at J to 5 bases, leaving 10 bases not matched to a gene. Here the CDR3 DNA reads TGTGCCAGCAGCTTGGGAGGTCGGGAGGGCCGCGACGAGCAGTACTTC. This codes for CASSLGGREGRDEQYF.

The chain couples TRBV18 to TRBJ2-7, with 10 bases fitting TRBD1. This CDR3 has 13 residues. Germline values: CDR1 KGHSH, CDR2 LQKENI. J was trimmed by 7 bases and V by 8 bases; bases with no gene match: 8. CDR3 in DNA: TGTGCCAGCAGACAGGGGGCTAAGAGTGAGCAGTACTTC. The encoded protein is CASRQGAKSEQYF.

Regarding this clone: This CDR3 is also generated by other DNA sequences in the sample. The chain couples TRBV10-3 to TRBJ2-5; D is perhaps TRBD1 (6 bases). V lost 4 bases and J lost 5, with 11 bases in between. This CDR3 has 13 amino acids. Germline CDR1 ENHRY, CDR2 SYGVKD. The CDR3 region has the DNA TGTGCCATCAGTGGGGGTCAGGGGGAGACCCAGTACTTC. It specifies CAISGGQGETQYF.

The chain joins TRBV5-1 to TRBJ1-1, with a tentative D call TRBD1 (6 bases). V was clipped by 6 bases and J by 2 bases, with 14 bases between them. This CDR3 comprises 14 residues. CDR1 SGHRS and CDR2 YFSETQ come from the germline V gene. The CDR3 loop reads CASTLSGDNTEAFF. The CDR3 nucleotides are TGCGCCAGCACCCTTTCAGGGGATAACACTGAAGCTTTCTTT.

The chain couples TRBV19 to TRBJ1-6; D gene ambiguous. CDR3 size: 16 residues. The V gene's germline CDR1 is LNHDA and CDR2 SQIVND (reference sequence). V was clipped by 10 bases and J by 0 bases, with 16 bases between them. Written as DNA, the CDR3 is TGTGCCACCCTCTCCGGAAGAGACTCCTATAATTCACCCCTCCACTTT. It encodes CATLSGRDSYNSPLHF.

The chain couples TRBV30 to TRBJ2-1, with TRBD2 matching over 9 bases. Trimming took 6 bases from V and 3 from J; bases not matched to a gene: 9. Germline-derived CDR1 and CDR2 are GTSNPN and SVGIG (reference sequence). The CDR3 is made up of 15 amino acids. The CDR3 sequence is CACNFGTSIYNEQFF. The DNA of the CDR3 is TGTGCCTGCAACTTCGGGACTAGCATCTACAATGAGCAGTTCTTC.

The chain combines TRBV2 with TRBJ1-1, with D perhaps matching TRBD1 (5 bases). V lost 7 bases to trimming and J lost 5 bases, with 11 bases between them. Germline CDR1 SNHLY, CDR2 FYNNEI. This CDR3 spans 12 amino acids. CDR3 protein: CASKLKGTEAFF. CDR3 coding DNA: TGTGCCAGCAAGCTTAAGGGGACTGAAGCTTTCTTT.

The chain carries TRBV29-1 and TRBJ2-7; 9 bases are shared with TRBD1. Germline V gene sequence: CDR1 SQVTM, CDR2 ANQGSEA. The CDR3 contains 15 residues. J lost 5 bases, V lost 7 bases, and 15 bases had no gene match. The CDR3 bases are TGCAGCGAGAAAGAACCGGGACAGGGTGTCAACGAGCAGTACTTC. The encoded protein is CSEKEPGQGVNEQYF.

Points on this clone: The sample carries other DNA sequences with the same CDR3. The chain recombines TRBV28 with TRBJ2-5; 7 bases align to TRBD1. CDR3 length equals 12 residues. J lost 5 bases, V lost 6 bases, and 3 bases had no gene match. Germline V CDR1 and CDR2: MDHEN, SYDVKM. CDR3 sequence (DNA): TGTGCCAGCAGCAGGGGGAAGGAGACCCAGTACTTC. Translating it yields CASSRGKETQYF.

Comment on this clone: This CDR3 is also generated by other DNA sequences in the sample. The V and J genes are TRBV6-5 and TRBJ2-7; 7 positions agree with TRBD2. The CDR3 consists of 12 residues. CDR1 and CDR2 (germline): MNHEY, SVGAGI. V shed 5 bases and J 4 bases; nucleotides not matched to a gene: 2. The CDR3 loop is CASSASGYEQYF. CDR3 nucleotide sequence: TGTGCCAGCAGTGCTAGCGGTTACGAGCAGTACTTC.

The J gene is TRBJ1-1, the V gene TRBV6-5; 7 bases map to TRBD1. Germline CDR1 MNHEY, CDR2 SVGAGI. The CDR3 runs 15 residues. The trim removed 7 bases at V and 3 bases at J, leaving 11 bases unmatched. The CDR3 loop reads CASTPTGTEDTEAFF. The CDR3 bases are TGTGCCAGCACCCCGACAGGGACGGAGGACACTGAAGCTTTCTTT.

The J gene is TRBJ1-4, the V gene TRBV7-9, with 10 bases lining up with TRBD1. Losses at the gene ends were 3 bases for V and 8 bases for J; bases not matched to a gene: 9. Per the germline V gene, CDR1 is SEHNR and CDR2 is FQNEAQ (reference sequence). This CDR3 is 16 amino acids long. Here the CDR3 DNA reads TGTGCCAGCAGCTTGGGAGACAGGGGGCTAAGGGAAAAACTGTTTTTT. Translation: CASSLGDRGLREKLFF.

This clone was detected once. The V call is TRBV7-9, the J call TRBJ2-7; 7 bases fit TRBD1. CDR1 is SEHNR and CDR2 is FQNEAQ in the germline V gene (reference sequence). The CDR3 spans 15 residues. V shed 3 bases and J 2 bases; nucleotides not matched to a gene: 7. The CDR3 nucleotides are TGTGCCAGCAGCTTCCAACAGGGGTCCACCTACGAGCAGTACTTC. As protein: CASSFQQGSTYEQYF.

V and J are TRBV30 and TRBJ2-7, with 11 positions matching TRBD1. V was clipped by 4 bases and J by 0 bases; unmatched bases: 17. CDR3 length: 19 residues. Looked up from germline, CDR1 is GTSNPN and CDR2 is SVGIG (reference sequence). CDR3 loop: CAWTPPAGTGGFSSYEQYF. The DNA of the CDR3 is TGTGCCTGGACCCCCCCGGCCGGGACAGGGGGTTTCAGCTCCTACGAGCAGTACTTC.

V and J are TRBV28 and TRBJ2-3; D is unresolved. The CDR3 length is 15 residues. Germline values: CDR1 MDHEN, CDR2 SYDVKM. Between the trimmed V and J ends, which lost 3 bases and 4 bases, there was a span of 14 bases. Written as DNA, the CDR3 is TGTGCCAGCAGTTTTTCTTTGGCATCAGCAGATACGCAGTATTTT. Its protein product is CASSFSLASADTQYF. Full variable domain (missing parts from reference TRBV28 and TRBJ2-3): DVKVTQSSRYLVKRTGEKVFLECVQDMDHENMFWYRQDPGLGLRLIYFSYDVKMKEKGDIPEGYSVSREKKERFSLILESASTNQTSMYLCASSFSLASADTQYFGPGTRLTVL.

CDR3 sequence reads: CASSKNSGDSYEQYF. As DNA, the CDR3 is TGTGCCAGCAGTAAAAATAGCGGCGACTCCTACGAGCAGTACTTC. This sequence joins TRBV6-6 and TRBJ2-7; a possible D gene is TRBD2 (6 bases). The CDR3 is 15 amino acids. Germline V gives CDR1 MNHNY, CDR2 SVGAGI (reference sequence). V dropped 5 bases and J dropped 0 bases, with 14 bases sitting between them.

The V call is TRBV19, the J call TRBJ2-1; the D is unclear. The V gene's germline CDR1 is LNHDA and CDR2 SQIVND (reference sequence). Trimming took 4 bases from V and 5 from J, leaving 12 bases between them. The CDR3 covers 14 residues. The CDR3 DNA reads TGTGCCAGTAGTAGCTTCACGACCAACAATGAGCAGTTCTTC. Amino acid sequence: CASSSFTTNNEQFF.

The rearrangement links TRBV10-3 to TRBJ2-2; D is perhaps TRBD1 (6 bases). This CDR3 has 15 residues. The germline CDR1 and CDR2 sequences are ENHRY and SYGVKD. V shed 4 bases and J shed 1 base, with 10 bases lying between them. The CDR3: CAISARTVNTGELFF. The CDR3 region has the DNA TGTGCCATCAGTGCTCGGACAGTGAACACCGGGGAGCTGTTTTTT.

The chain combines TRBV7-3 with TRBJ1-6; 7 bases are shared with TRBD1. The CDR3 spans 14 residues. CDR1 is SGHTA, CDR2 FQGTGA, per germline. Trimming took 5 bases from V and 7 from J; bases not matched to a gene: 5. The DNA of the CDR3 is TGTGCCAGCAGCCTGGGACAGAAGAATTCACCCCTCCACTTT. Translated, it gives CASSLGQKNSPLHF.